This T cell receptor (beta chain) was profiled in a study of shared clonotypes between healthy human individuals. Whole-study context: Donor composition was a couple of women and a few men, aged 18 to 49.

Investigators spread the genomic DNA of each subset evenly over several immunoSEQ plates. Profiling relied on immunoSEQ multiplex PCR, and the TCRdb table lists in-frame clones only, not all of them. The repertoire holds a few hundred thousand clones, roughly 96% seen once, with 0.25% to 0.35% in the top ten. The CDR3 loop spans 14 amino acids. V gave up 3 bases and J gave up 2 bases; unmatched junction bases: 1. Germline CDR1 reads WSHSY; CDR2 reads SAAADI. This chain links TRBV10-2 with TRBJ2-7; 10 nucleotides agree with TRBD2. Sequencing used memory CD8+ T cells sorted from blood. Subset: CD45RO+ cells pooled with CCR7-negative TemRA cells. The clonotype originates from a man aged 30 to 39 in good health. The CDR3 sequence is CASSESGRAYEQYF. The CDR3, as DNA: TGCGCCAGCAGTGAAAGCGGGAGGGCCTACGAGCAGTACTTC.